What follows are 11 T cell receptor beta chains derived from one specimen sequenced in a study of cytomegalovirus exposure and HLA in healthy donors. PCR amplification relied on 60 Vbeta primers (plus 13 Jbeta primers). Only in-frame clones appear in the TCRdb table, and some are missing; sequencing was by immunoSEQ multiplex PCR. This table has 95,000 to 150,000 clones, around 79% appearing once. Sample: PBMCs. These receptors came from a middle-aged woman in good health and CMV-seronegative.

This clone was observed a handful of times. The chain uses TRBV7-2 and TRBJ2-1; 7 bases line up with TRBD2. The V and J ends lost 5 bases and 4 bases, in that order; junction bases with no gene match: 8. Germline values: CDR1 SGHTA, CDR2 FQGNSA. The CDR3 covers 15 residues. Written as DNA, the CDR3 is TGTGCCAGCAGCCCTGAACTAGCGTCTTACAATGAGCAGTTCTTC. Residues: CASSPELASYNEQFF. The complete variable domain, with remaining parts taken from reference TRBV7-2 and TRBJ2-1, reads GAGVSQSPSNKVTEKGKDVELRCDPISGHTALYWYRQSLGQGLEFLIYFQGNSAPDKSGLPSDRFSAERTGGSVSTLTIQRTQQEDSAVYLCASSPELASYNEQFFGPGTRLTVL.

A remark on this clone: Germline is not matched at one junction end, which may reflect a read error. V is TRBV7-9 and J is TRBJ1-3; D is perhaps TRBD1 (5 bases). CDR1 is SEHNR, CDR2 FQNEAQ, per germline (reference sequence). This CDR3 contains 19 residues. This CDR3 reads CSSSLPPGTGPFDGNTIYF. The CDR3 DNA reads as TGTTCCAGCAGCTTACCCCCTGGTACAGGACCCTTCGATGGAAACACCATATATTTT.

The V and J genes are TRBV18 and TRBJ2-5; possible D gene TRBD2, 5 bases. V was trimmed by 4 bases and J by 1 base, leaving 13 bases between them. The CDR3 runs to 15 residues. Germline-derived CDR1 and CDR2 are KGHSH and LQKENI. The CDR3 nucleotides read TGTGCCAGCTCACAGGACTGGGCAACCCAAGAGACCCAGTACTTC. This translates into CASSQDWATQETQYF. Filled out from reference TRBV18 and TRBJ2-5, the complete variable domain reads NAGVMQNPRHLVRRRGQEARLRCSPMKGHSHVYWYRQLPEEGLKFMVYLQKENIIDESGMPKERFSAEFPKEGPSILRIQQVVRGDSAAYFCASSQDWATQETQYFGPGTRLLVL.

This chain uses TRBV5-1 with TRBJ1-4; 10 bases line up with TRBD1. After removal of 4 bases from V and 2 bases from J, the junction contained 11 bases not matched to a gene. The CDR3 runs to 18 residues. CDR1 and CDR2 (germline): SGHRS, YFSETQ. Here the CDR3 reads CASSPGTGAWNTNEKLFF. The CDR3 DNA reads as TGCGCCAGCAGCCCCGGGACAGGGGCCTGGAATACTAATGAAAAACTGTTTTTT.

This clone appeared a few times. The V and J genes are TRBV27 and TRBJ2-7; 8 nucleotides agree with TRBD2. This CDR3 has 12 residues. CDR1 and CDR2 (germline): MNHEY, SMNVEV (reference sequence). V gave up 6 bases and J gave up 7 bases; unmatched junction bases: 5. The CDR3 nucleotides read TGTGCCAGCAGGAGTCGGGGGGGAGAGCAGTACTTC. Its translation: CASRSRGGEQYF.

As for this clone: The junction departs from the called germline gene at one end, perhaps through a read error. The chain has TRBV10-3 and TRBJ2-4, with D perhaps TRBD1 (6 bases). CDR3 size: 13 residues. Germline CDR1 and CDR2: ENHRY and SYGVKD. CDR3 protein: CAISEVQGNSQYF. CDR3 nucleotides: TGTGCCATCAGTGAAGTACAGGGAAACAGTCAGTACTTC.

This clone was seen only a few times. The chain uses TRBV7-9 and TRBJ1-5; no clear D. Germline V gene data show CDR1 as SEHNR and CDR2 as FQNEAQ (reference sequence). The CDR3 spans 13 residues. Trimming took off 4 bases at V and 2 bases at J, with 6 bases between the two ends. The CDR3 region has the DNA TGTGCCAGCAGCTCGGTGGGCAATCAGCCCCAGCATTTT. It is translated as CASSSVGNQPQHF.

This clone showed up just a few times. V and J are TRBV28 and TRBJ2-4, with TRBD2 as a possible D gene (6 bases). Trimming stripped 3 bases from V and 7 bases from J, with 19 bases between. The CDR3 runs 16 residues. Germline assignment: CDR1 MDHEN and CDR2 SYDVKM. The CDR3 region has the DNA TGTGCCAGCAGTTTTTGGGGAGGACCACAGTCCAACATTCAGTACTTC. Its protein product is CASSFWGGPQSNIQYF.

The chain uses TRBV6-1 and TRBJ1-5; the D gene is possibly TRBD1 (6 bases). Trimming removed 1 base from V and 5 bases from J, with 18 bases in between. Per germline, CDR1 MNHNS and CDR2 SASEGT. The CDR3 runs to 17 residues. The CDR3 here is CASSEESGVTLYQPQHF. CDR3 DNA: TGTGCCAGCAGTGAAGAATCAGGGGTTACGCTGTATCAGCCCCAGCATTTT.

This clone was seen more than once but under ten times. The V gene is TRBV7-9, the J gene TRBJ1-2; a weak D match, TRBD1 (5 bases). CDR3 size: 17 residues. Deletions cut 2 bases from V and 4 bases from J, with 20 bases between. CDR1 is SEHNR and CDR2 is FQNEAQ in the germline V gene (reference sequence). The CDR3 is CASSLRGVQTYRYGYTF. The CDR3 nucleotides are TGTGCCAGCAGCTTACGGGGGGTACAGACCTATCGCTATGGCTACACCTTC.

J is TRBJ2-3 and V is TRBV4-1; 9 positions agree with TRBD1. The V and J ends lost 3 bases and 2 bases, in that order; junction bases with no gene match: 9. The CDR3 contains 17 residues. Germline CDR1 MGHRA, CDR2 YSYEKL. CDR3 loop: CASSQGGQGSSTDTQYF. CDR3 sequence (DNA): TGCGCCAGCAGCCAGGGGGGACAGGGATCGTCCACAGATACGCAGTATTTT.